A selection of T cell receptor beta chains follows, all from one sample in a study of early T cells in non-severe SARS-CoV-2 infection. Via MiXCR, TCRdb re-called the 5' RACE reads, giving one row per CDR3 protein. The repertoire holds under 85,000 distinct CDR3 sequences, with roughly 13% as singletons. Specimen: whole blood. All receptors derive from an adult who was a healthcare worker with PCR-confirmed SARS-CoV-2 infection or an uninfected control (not recorded which). The CDR3 runs from the conserved cysteine through the conserved F or W. A D gene is named only where the DNA matches it firmly. Clone size is not always given. Where it is, it says once, few, many or a class for expanded clones.

clone size | D gene | J gene | V gene | CDR3 DNA | CDR3 protein
NA | TRBD2 | TRBJ2-7 | TRBV6-2/TRBV6-3 | TGTGCCAGCCTCTCGGGGGGAAGTCTCTACGAGCAGTACTTC | CASLSGGSLYEQYF
NA | TRBD1 | TRBJ1-2 | TRBV7-9 | TGTGCCAGCAGCTTACCCCTAGCGGGACAGGGGGGCTATGGCTACACCTTC | CASSLPLAGQGGYGYTF
few | NA | TRBJ2-3 | TRBV7-8 | TGTGCCAGCAGCTCAACGTCTTGGCCGCAGTATTTT | CASSSTSWPQYF
many | NA | TRBJ2-1 | TRBV19 | TGTGCCAGTAGTGCTCAGGGCCAGGCGTACAATGAGCAGTTCTTC | CASSAQGQAYNEQFF
few | NA | TRBJ1-2 | TRBV7-9 | TGTGCCAGCAGCTTAGCATCAGGAAACTATGGCTACACCTTC | CASSLASGNYGYTF
NA | NA | TRBJ2-5 | TRBV5-1 | TGCGCCAGCAGCCTAGGGGGTTCTGTCCAAGAGACCCAGTACTTC | CASSLGGSVQETQYF
NA | NA | TRBJ2-7 | TRBV20-1 | TGCAGTGCAATCCCGAAGGGGGCCTACGAGCAGTACTTC | CSAIPKGAYEQYF
few | NA | TRBJ2-1 | TRBV7-9 | TGTGCCAGCAGCTTAGGACGGGTCGGGGAGCAGTTCTTC | CASSLGRVGEQFF
NA | NA | TRBJ1-6 | TRBV7-2 | TGTGCCAGCAGCTTAGTCGAGGGGTTAGGCTCACCCCTCCACTTT | CASSLVEGLGSPLHF
few | TRBD2 | TRBJ2-2 | TRBV2 | TGTGCCAGCAGCGTCCTAGCGGGGCTCACCGGGGAGCTGTTTTTT | CASSVLAGLTGELFF
NA | TRBD1 | TRBJ1-2 | TRBV3-1 | TGTGCCAGCAGCCAATCGGACAGGCACGAAGACTATGGCTACACCTTC | CASSQSDRHEDYGYTF
few | NA | TRBJ2-7 | TRBV6-6 | TGTGCCAGCAGTCCGCGGGACAAGAGCTACGAGCAGTACTTC | CASSPRDKSYEQYF
many | NA | TRBJ2-7 | TRBV7-2 | TGTGCCAGCAGCCCAGGACAGAGCTACGAGCAGTACTTC | CASSPGQSYEQYF
few | NA | TRBJ2-1 | TRBV27 | TGTGCCAGCACTGGCAGTAGCTCCTACAATGAGCAGTTCTTC | CASTGSSSYNEQFF
many | NA | TRBJ2-1 | TRBV7-8 | TGTGCCAGCAGCTTGAGTTGGGGAGCCTACAATGAGCAGTTCTTC | CASSLSWGAYNEQFF
NA | NA | TRBJ2-5 | TRBV7-2 | TGTGCCAGCAGCTTAAACCATTTAATGGGGTTCCAAGAGACCCAGTACTTC | CASSLNHLMGFQETQYF
few | TRBD2 | TRBJ2-3 | TRBV4-3 | TGCGCCAGCAGCCAAGGAAGCGGGAGCCACACTAGCACAGATACGCAGTATTTT | CASSQGSGSHTSTDTQYF
NA | TRBD1 | TRBJ2-7 | TRBV20-1 | TGCAGTGCGGAGGGACAGGGGGCCAACGAGCAGTACTTC | CSAEGQGANEQYF
few | NA | TRBJ1-2 | TRBV29-1 | TGCAGCGTTGAAGATCGGGGAGGCTATGGCTACACCTTC | CSVEDRGGYGYTF
many | TRBD1 | TRBJ1-3 | TRBV29-1 | TGCAGCGTCGCAACAGGGGCTATCGGAAACACCATATATTTT | CSVATGAIGNTIYF
few | NA | TRBJ1-2 | TRBV6-6 | TGTGCCAGCAGGGCCGGGGTAGGGCAACATGGCTACACCTTC | CASRAGVGQHGYTF
NA | NA | TRBJ1-1 | TRBV29-1 | TGCAGCGCGGGCCGGACGAACACTGAAGCTTTCTTT | CSAGRTNTEAFF
many | NA | TRBJ2-7 | TRBV11-2 | TGTGCCAGCAGTCCCAGGGGCGGTACCTCCTACGAGCAGTACTTC | CASSPRGGTSYEQYF
many | NA | TRBJ2-7 | TRBV29-1 | TGCAGCGTTAGTCTCCGCCGACCCTACGAGCAGTACTTC | CSVSLRRPYEQYF
NA | TRBD1 | TRBJ1-1 | TRBV5-1 | TGCGCCAGCAGCTTGGGCCGACAGGGGATGGGGACTGAAGCTTTCTTT | CASSLGRQGMGTEAFF
NA | NA | TRBJ1-5 | TRBV30 | TGTGCCTGGAAGTCAGGCGGTAGCAATCAGCCCCAGCATTTT | CAWKSGGSNQPQHF
NA | NA | TRBJ1-3 | TRBV12-3/TRBV12-4 | TGTGCCAGCAGTTTAATGAACACCATATATTTT | CASSLMNTIYF
many | TRBD2 | TRBJ2-1 | TRBV7-2 | TGTGCCAGCAGTCCCGGGACTAGCGTTAACAATGAGCAGTTCTTC | CASSPGTSVNNEQFF
few | TRBD1 | TRBJ1-6 | TRBV12-3/TRBV12-4 | TGTGCCAGCAGGCCGGGACAGGGCCTAAGCTCCTATAATTCACCCCTCCACTTT | CASRPGQGLSSYNSPLHF
many | NA | TRBJ2-7 | TRBV18 | TGTGCCAGCTCACCGGTCGGATACTACGAGCAGTACTTC | CASSPVGYYEQYF
many | TRBD1 | TRBJ1-1 | TRBV12-3/TRBV12-4 | TGTGCCAGCAGTTTGTTTCAGGGGGCTGAAGCTTTCTTT | CASSLFQGAEAFF
few | NA | TRBJ2-2 | TRBV28 | TGTGCCAGCAGTTTAAGGAACACCGGGGAGCTGTTTTTT | CASSLRNTGELFF
many | NA | TRBJ2-3 | TRBV20-1 | TGCAGTGCTAGAGATCCCAACGGGGAGGACCCCACAGATACGCAGTATTTT | CSARDPNGEDPTDTQYF
few | NA | TRBJ2-5 | TRBV5-1 | TGCGCCAGCCGACGCGATATTCAAGAGACCCAGTACTTC | CASRRDIQETQYF
many | NA | TRBJ2-5 | TRBV11-2 | TGTGCCAGCAGCTCCACTGGGACCCAGTACTTC | CASSSTGTQYF
NA | NA | TRBJ2-3 | TRBV9 | TGTGCCAGCAGCGCTATAGGGGGAGATACGCAGTATTTT | CASSAIGGDTQYF
NA | TRBD2 | TRBJ2-7 | TRBV28 | TGTGCCAGCAGCCCCCCCAGCGGGAGAAGTCACTTC | CASSPPSGRSHF
many | NA | TRBJ2-7 | TRBV7-6 | TGTGCCAGCAGCTGGGGTCCGGGAGAGCAGTACTTC | CASSWGPGEQYF
NA | NA | TRBJ2-1 | TRBV7-8 | TGTGCCAGCAGCTTAACCTTCGGCCCACAGCCCCATGAGCAGTTCTTC | CASSLTFGPQPHEQFF
many | NA | TRBJ2-3 | TRBV7-8 | TGTGCCAGCAGCCGCCATACTATCTACGGCACAGATACGCAGTATTTT | CASSRHTIYGTDTQYF
few | NA | TRBJ2-5 | TRBV7-9 | TGTGCCAGCAGCTTAGGCGGCTACCAAGAGACCCAGTACTTC | CASSLGGYQETQYF
few | NA | TRBJ1-2 | TRBV28 | TGTGCCAGCAGGCCAGGGCAGGTCGGCTACACCTTC | CASRPGQVGYTF
few | TRBD1 | TRBJ2-2 | TRBV29-1 | TGCAGCGCTGGGACAGGGTGGACCGGGGAGCTGTTTTTT | CSAGTGWTGELFF
NA | NA | TRBJ1-1 | TRBV30 | TGTGCCTGGAACCCGGGGTTGGGCACTGAAGCTTTCTTT | CAWNPGLGTEAFF
few | NA | TRBJ2-7 | TRBV29-1 | TGCAGCGTTGTGGAGACGTCCTACGAGCAGTACTTC | CSVVETSYEQYF